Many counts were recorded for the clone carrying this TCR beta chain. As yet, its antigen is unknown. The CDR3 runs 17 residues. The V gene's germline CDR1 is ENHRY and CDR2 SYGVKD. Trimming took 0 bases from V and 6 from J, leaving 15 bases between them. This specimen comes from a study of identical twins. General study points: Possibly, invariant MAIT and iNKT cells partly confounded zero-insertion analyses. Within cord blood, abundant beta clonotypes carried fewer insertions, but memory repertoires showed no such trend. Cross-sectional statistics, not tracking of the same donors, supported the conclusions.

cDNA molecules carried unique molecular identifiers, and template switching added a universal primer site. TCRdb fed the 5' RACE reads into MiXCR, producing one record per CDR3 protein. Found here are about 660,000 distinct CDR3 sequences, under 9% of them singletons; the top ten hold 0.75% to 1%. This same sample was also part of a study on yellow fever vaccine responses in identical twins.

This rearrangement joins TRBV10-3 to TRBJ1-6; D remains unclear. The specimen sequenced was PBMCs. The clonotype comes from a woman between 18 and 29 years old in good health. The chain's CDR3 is CAISESVGWASNSPLHF. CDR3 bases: TGTGCCATCAGTGAGTCGGTCGGATGGGCTAGTAATTCACCCCTCCACTTT.